This passage covers 7 T cell receptor beta chains from one sample sequenced in a study of blood T cell repertoires in COVID-19. Libraries were prepared by immunoSEQ multiplex PCR; TCRdb keeps only in-frame clonotypes and omits some of them. This sample has about 220,000 clones, with 70% to 85% found just once. The sample comprised PBMCs or T cells enriched from blood (not recorded which). The source of these receptors is a woman aged 55-75 years who had recovered from COVID-19.

The gene calls are TRBV4-3 and TRBJ2-7, with D hard to call. The CDR3 has 13 amino acids. V dropped 4 bases and J dropped 7 bases, with 14 bases sitting between them. Germline V gives CDR1 LGHNA, CDR2 YSLEER. CDR3 DNA sequence: TGCGCCAGCAGCCCTTTTTGGCCCTGGGAGCAGTACTTC. The encoded protein is CASSPFWPWEQYF.

The sample holds a few counts of this clone. Other DNA sequences of this sample code for an identical CDR3. The chain is built from TRBV27 and TRBJ2-2; the D gene is possibly TRBD2 (5 bases). The germline V and J ends were trimmed by 4 bases and 4 bases, with 13 bases remaining between them. The germline V gene has CDR1 MNHEY and CDR2 SMNVEV (reference sequence). The CDR3 length is 15 residues. The CDR3 reads CASSYERVSTGELFF. The CDR3 region has the DNA TGTGCCAGCAGTTATGAGAGGGTGAGCACCGGGGAGCTGTTTTTT.

The rearrangement uses TRBV19 and TRBJ1-6; 7 bases match TRBD1. Germline V gene data show CDR1 as LNHDA and CDR2 as SQIVND (reference sequence). V trimming: 0 bases; J trimming: 9 bases; junction bases outside the gene matches: 11. The CDR3 runs 17 residues. The CDR3 DNA sequence: TGTGCCAGTAGTATAGATCGCACAGGGGATTCGAGTTCACCCCTCCACTTT. This sequence encodes CASSIDRTGDSSSPLHF.

The CDR3: CASRSTGSSYNEQFF. The CDR3 DNA reads TGTGCCAGTCGATCCACAGGGAGCTCCTACAATGAGCAGTTCTTC. V usage is TRBV19 and J usage is TRBJ2-1; possibly TRBD1 for D (6 bases). The length of the CDR3 is 15 residues. The germline gives CDR1 LNHDA, CDR2 SQIVND (reference sequence). V gave up 8 bases and J gave up 0 bases, with 14 bases separating them.

The chain links TRBV6-1 to TRBJ1-1; TRBD1 aligns across 7 bases. This CDR3 is built from 13 residues. V shed 6 bases and J 5 bases; nucleotides not matched to a gene: 6. Germline-derived CDR1 and CDR2 are MNHNS and SASEGT. CDR3 amino acids: CASSPTGVTEAFF. The DNA of the CDR3 is TGTGCCAGCAGCCCCACAGGGGTAACTGAAGCTTTCTTT.

V gene TRBV14 combines with J gene TRBJ2-7; 11 nucleotides align to TRBD2. This CDR3 region has 15 residues. With V trimmed by 4 bases and J by 3 bases, 5 bases remained unmatched. The V gene's germline CDR1 is SGHDN and CDR2 FVKESK. Written as DNA, the CDR3 is TGTGCCAGCAGCCCGCTAGCGGGAGGAATCTACGAGCAGTACTTC. Translation gives CASSPLAGGIYEQYF.

The chain uses TRBV15 and TRBJ2-7, with 8 nucleotides matching TRBD2. This CDR3 is built from 15 residues. Germline trimming cut 0 bases from V and 6 bases from J; bases unmatched to any gene: 7. Germline V gene lookup returns CDR1 LNHNV and CDR2 YYDKDF (reference sequence). CDR3 DNA: TGTGCCACCAGCAGAGATCTGGGAACTAGCGGCGAGCAGTACTTC. Translating it yields CATSRDLGTSGEQYF.